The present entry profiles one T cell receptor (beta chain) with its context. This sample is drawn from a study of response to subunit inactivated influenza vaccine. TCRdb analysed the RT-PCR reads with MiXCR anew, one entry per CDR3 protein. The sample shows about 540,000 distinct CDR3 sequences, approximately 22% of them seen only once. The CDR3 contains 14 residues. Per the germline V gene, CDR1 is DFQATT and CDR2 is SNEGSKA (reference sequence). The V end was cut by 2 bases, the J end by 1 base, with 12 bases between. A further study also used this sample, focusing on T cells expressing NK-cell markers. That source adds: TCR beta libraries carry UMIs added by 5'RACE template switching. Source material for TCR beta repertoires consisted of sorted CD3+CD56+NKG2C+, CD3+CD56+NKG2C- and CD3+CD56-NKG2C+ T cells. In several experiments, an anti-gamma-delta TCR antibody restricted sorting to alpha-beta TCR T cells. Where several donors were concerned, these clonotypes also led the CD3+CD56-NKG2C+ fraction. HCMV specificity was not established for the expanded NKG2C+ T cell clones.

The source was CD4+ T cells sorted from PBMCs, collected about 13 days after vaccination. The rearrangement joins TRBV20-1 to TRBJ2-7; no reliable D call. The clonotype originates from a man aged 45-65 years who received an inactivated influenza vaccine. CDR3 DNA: TGCAGTGCTAGATCGGCAGGCGTTTCCTACGAGCAGTACTTC. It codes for CSARSAGVSYEQYF.